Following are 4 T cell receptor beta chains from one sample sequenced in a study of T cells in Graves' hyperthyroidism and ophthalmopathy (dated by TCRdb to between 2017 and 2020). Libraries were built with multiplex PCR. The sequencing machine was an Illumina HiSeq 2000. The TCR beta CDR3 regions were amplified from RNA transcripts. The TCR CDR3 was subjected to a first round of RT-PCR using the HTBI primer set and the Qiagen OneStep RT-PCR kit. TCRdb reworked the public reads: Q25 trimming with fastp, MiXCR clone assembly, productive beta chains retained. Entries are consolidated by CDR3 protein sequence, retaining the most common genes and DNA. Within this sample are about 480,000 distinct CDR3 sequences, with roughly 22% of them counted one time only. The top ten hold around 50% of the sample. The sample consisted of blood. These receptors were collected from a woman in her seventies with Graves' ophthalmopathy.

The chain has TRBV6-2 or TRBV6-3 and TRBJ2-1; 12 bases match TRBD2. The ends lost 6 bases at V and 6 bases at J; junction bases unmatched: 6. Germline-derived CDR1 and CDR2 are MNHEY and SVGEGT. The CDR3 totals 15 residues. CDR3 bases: TGTGCCAGCAGCTGGACTAGCGGGACCCTCAATGAGCAGTTCTTC. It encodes CASSWTSGTLNEQFF.

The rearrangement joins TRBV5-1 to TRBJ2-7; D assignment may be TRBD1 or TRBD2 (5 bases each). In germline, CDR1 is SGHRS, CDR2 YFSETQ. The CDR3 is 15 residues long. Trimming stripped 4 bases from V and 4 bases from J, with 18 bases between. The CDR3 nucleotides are TGCGCCAGCAGCCCGGCGGGCAGGGCTCCATACGAGCAGTACTTC. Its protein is CASSPAGRAPYEQYF.

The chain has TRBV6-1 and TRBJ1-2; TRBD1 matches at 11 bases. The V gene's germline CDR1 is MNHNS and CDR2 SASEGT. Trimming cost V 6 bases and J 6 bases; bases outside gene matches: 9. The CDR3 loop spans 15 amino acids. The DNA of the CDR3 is TGTGCCAGCAGGGGAACCGGGACAGGGGGTAATGGCTACACCTTC. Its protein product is CASRGTGTGGNGYTF.

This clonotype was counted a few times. CDR3 loop: CASSTPQGKNPYEQYF. CDR3 in DNA: TGTGCCAGCAGTACGCCACAGGGGAAGAATCCCTACGAGCAGTACTTC. The chain employs TRBV6-2 or TRBV6-3 and TRBJ2-7; the match to TRBD1 covers 7 bases. V was clipped by 5 bases and J by 2 bases; unmatched bases: 12. The CDR3 covers 16 residues. Germline V gene sequence: CDR1 MNHEY, CDR2 SVGEGT.